This T cell receptor beta chain derives from a study of blood T cell repertoires in COVID-19. The table came from immunoSEQ multiplex PCR; TCRdb's copy has only in-frame clones and leaves some out. The sample holds about 320,000 clones, around 90% seen once. Two consecutive negative NP/OP PCR tests, clearance, or resolved symptoms defined Cohort 3 recovery. The sequence was collected from a woman aged 18-35 years who had recovered from COVID-19. Input material: PBMCs or T cells enriched from blood (not recorded which).

The CDR3: CATKITGDTEAFF. The CDR3 DNA is TGTGCCACCAAAATAACAGGGGACACTGAAGCTTTCTTT. The chain links TRBV10-3 to TRBJ1-1, with 7 nucleotides matching TRBD1. J was trimmed by 3 bases and V by 10 bases; bases with no gene match: 8. The V gene's germline CDR1 is ENHRY and CDR2 SYGVKD. The CDR3 sequence is 13 residues long.